This T cell receptor (beta chain) is from a study of circulating CD8 cells and anti-PD-1 response in melanoma. Study details: Treatment was intravenous nivolumab at 3 mg/kg every 2 weeks.

Study observations and caveats: Subset repertoires were largely private at M1, with under 8% shared. PD-1 and DPOS subsets showed similar, higher clonality than DNEG.

CDR3 length: 12 amino acids. Germline V CDR1 and CDR2: SGHDT, YYEEEE. Trimming pared 1 base from V and 4 bases from J, leaving 5 bases between. TCR libraries were prepared from roughly 15 ng of total RNA with the QIAseq Immune Repertoire TCR panel. From the reads, TCRdb called clonotypes with MiXCR, one entry per CDR3 protein. Here the sample spans about 350 distinct CDR3 sequences, about 10% being singletons. From live CD3+CD8+TCRalphabeta+ cells, four PD-1 and/or TIGIT subsets were sorted. This clonotype is labeled large. No antigen is known for it. The sample was CD8+ T cells from PBMCs, taken at baseline or after one month of anti-PD-1 therapy (not recorded which). This chain uses TRBV5-6 with TRBJ1-1; D not resolved. The clonotype was recovered from a human donor with melanoma. DNA for the CDR3: TGTGCCAGCAGCTTGCGAGGCACTGAAGCTTTCTTT. Its protein is CASSLRGTEAFF.